One sample yielded the 28 T cell receptor beta chains listed below, sequenced in a study of PD-L1 blockade in urothelial cancer. Time point in this sample: pretreatment peripheral blood. TCRdb keeps only in-frame clones here, not all; method: immunoSEQ multiplex PCR. The sample gives about 49,000 clones, about four fifths of which show up once; around 9.3% is in the top ten. Sequenced material: PBMCs, taken around atezolizumab (anti-PD-L1) treatment. These TCRs come from a man in his 70s with urothelial cancer.

V usage is TRBV6-5 and J usage is TRBJ1-3; 7 bases line up with TRBD1. The CDR3 length is 15 residues. Per germline, CDR1 MNHEY and CDR2 SVGAGI. V shed 4 bases and J 3 bases; nucleotides not matched to a gene: 6. CDR3 amino acids: CASSLTGKYGNTIYF. The CDR3 DNA sequence: TGTGCCAGCAGTTTGACAGGGAAATATGGAAACACCATATATTTT.

The V call is TRBV11-2, the J call TRBJ2-5; D unclear. CDR1 SGHAT and CDR2 FQNNGV come from the germline V gene. Trimming took 4 bases from V and 1 from J, leaving 7 bases between them. CDR3 length: 13 residues. The CDR3 nucleotides are TGTGCCAGCAGCTCCTTGAGCCAAGAGACCCAGTACTTC. Translation gives CASSSLSQETQYF.

V is TRBV5-1 and J is TRBJ2-1, with 13 bases matching TRBD2. V shed 3 bases and J 9 bases; nucleotides not matched to a gene: 6. This CDR3 spans 15 amino acids. Germline V gene sequence: CDR1 SGHRS, CDR2 YFSETQ. CDR3 nucleotides: TGCGCCAGCAGCTGGACTAGCGGGAGTCATAGTGAGCAGTTCTTC. Its protein is CASSWTSGSHSEQFF.

This clone was counted a few times. The chain is built from TRBV10-3 and TRBJ2-6; 10 bases are a match to TRBD2. CDR1 and CDR2 (germline): ENHRY, SYGVKD. The CDR3 covers 18 residues. The V gene end was trimmed by 6 bases and the J gene end by 0 bases; junction bases not matched to a gene: 8. CDR3 DNA sequence: TGTGCCATCAGCCCAGGAGCGGGAGGGGGCTCTGGGGCCAACGTCCTGACTTTC. Protein product: CAISPGAGGGSGANVLTF.

The chain recombines TRBV2 with TRBJ1-4, with TRBD1 matching 10 bases. The CDR3 length is 14 residues. V was pared by 6 bases and J by 7 bases, with 5 bases of the junction left unmatched. Germline loops: CDR1 SNHLY, CDR2 FYNNEI. DNA of the CDR3: TGTGCCAGCAGGGGGGACAGGGGAGGTGAAAAACTGTTTTTT. It translates to CASRGDRGGEKLFF.

The chain recombines TRBV4-2 with TRBJ2-1, with D perhaps TRBD1 (5 bases). The CDR3 spans 14 residues. V lost 4 bases, J lost 4 bases, and 11 bases lay in between. Germline V gene sequence: CDR1 LGHNA, CDR2 YNFKEQ. CDR3 sequence: CASSPPPGYNEQFF. In DNA, the CDR3 is TGTGCCAGCAGCCCCCCCCCAGGGTACAATGAGCAGTTCTTC.

CDR3 sequence reads: CSVATGAIDGYTF. DNA for the CDR3: TGCAGCGTTGCGACAGGGGCAATCGATGGCTACACCTTC. The chain uses TRBV29-1 and TRBJ1-2; TRBD1 agrees at 8 bases. Germline loops: CDR1 SQVTM, CDR2 ANQGSEA. The CDR3 extends over 13 amino acids. With 4 bases clipped from V and 6 bases from J, the junction kept 7 bases outside the gene matches.

V and J are TRBV28 and TRBJ1-5; weak D call: TRBD1 (6 bases). CDR1 is MDHEN and CDR2 is SYDVKM in the germline V gene. V was trimmed by 5 bases and J by 2 bases, leaving 13 bases between them. The CDR3 runs to 15 residues. Written as DNA, the CDR3 is TGTGCCAGCAGTGAACAGGGTTTGGGCAATCAGCCCCAGCATTTT. It yields the protein CASSEQGLGNQPQHF. The full variable domain, its missing parts supplied by reference TRBV28 and TRBJ1-5, is DVKVTQSSRYLVKRTGEKVFLECVQDMDHENMFWYRQDPGLGLRLIYFSYDVKMKEKGDIPEGYSVSREKKERFSLILESASTNQTSMYLCASSEQGLGNQPQHFGDGTRLSIL.

The gene calls are TRBV5-4 and TRBJ2-2, with D perhaps matching TRBD2 (5 bases). V lost 6 bases, J lost 6 bases, and 6 bases lay in between. CDR3 length equals 11 residues. The germline CDR1 and CDR2 sequences are SGHNT and YYREEE (reference sequence). Here the CDR3 reads CASIGAGELFF. DNA of the CDR3: TGTGCCAGCATCGGGGCCGGGGAGCTGTTTTTT.

The chain links TRBV28 to TRBJ2-3, with TRBD2 matching over 7 bases. Germline-derived CDR1 and CDR2 are MDHEN and SYDVKM. CDR3 length equals 16 residues. V dropped 3 bases and J dropped 3; count of bases not matched to a gene: 9. DNA for the CDR3: TGTGCCAGCAGTTTCGGGCGGGAGTCCGGGACAGATACGCAGTATTTT. Residues: CASSFGRESGTDTQYF.

The chain employs TRBV11-3 and TRBJ2-2; D possibly corresponds to TRBD1 (6 bases). V lost 2 bases to trimming and J lost 8 bases, with 9 bases between them. The length of the CDR3 is 13 residues. The germline CDR1 and CDR2 sequences are SGHNT and YENEEA. CDR3 loop: CASSLSTGGELFF. The DNA of the CDR3 is TGTGCCAGCAGCTTATCCACAGGGGGGGAGCTGTTTTTT.

The chain carries TRBV5-1 and TRBJ2-7; TRBD2 aligns across 7 bases. This CDR3 is 15 amino acids long. V trimming: 0 bases; J trimming: 3 bases; junction bases outside the gene matches: 6. The germline gives CDR1 SGHRS, CDR2 YFSETQ. The CDR3 DNA reads as TGCGCCAGCAGCTTGGTGGGGGGGGAGGGCTACGAGCAGTACTTC. Its translation: CASSLVGGEGYEQYF.

This clone was counted only a few times. The V call is TRBV30, the J call TRBJ1-2; 7 nucleotides agree with TRBD1. CDR3 length equals 13 residues. J lost 6 bases, V lost 0 bases, and 4 bases had no gene match. Germline V gives CDR1 GTSNPN, CDR2 SVGIG (reference sequence). As DNA, the CDR3 is TGTGCCTGGAGTGTACAGGGGTTCAATGGCTACACCTTC. Its protein is CAWSVQGFNGYTF.

J is TRBJ1-2 and V is TRBV9; 7 bases line up with TRBD1. Germline trimming cut 5 bases from V and 2 bases from J; bases unmatched to any gene: 3. In germline, CDR1 is SGDLS, CDR2 YYNGEE. The CDR3 runs to 13 residues. Here the CDR3 reads CASSKTGNYGYTF. CDR3 coding DNA: TGTGCCAGCAGTAAGACAGGGAACTATGGCTACACCTTC.

This sequence joins TRBV5-6 and TRBJ1-1; unclear D gene. This CDR3 region has 15 residues. V lost 0 bases to trimming and J lost 7 bases, with 16 bases between them. Germline CDR1 and CDR2: SGHDT and YYEEEE. This CDR3 reads CASSLGPTPGGEAFF. For the CDR3, the DNA is TGTGCCAGCAGCTTGGGTCCGACACCCGGTGGTGAAGCTTTCTTT.

This clone was seen a handful of times. The chain recombines TRBV5-1 with TRBJ2-5, with 10 bases lining up with TRBD1. Trimming cost V 2 bases and J 4 bases; bases outside gene matches: 5. The CDR3 consists of 15 residues. CDR1 is SGHRS, CDR2 YFSETQ, per germline. The chain's CDR3 is CASSLRTGGGETQYF. CDR3 nucleotides: TGCGCCAGCAGCTTACGGACAGGGGGTGGAGAGACCCAGTACTTC.

The genes are TRBV7-9 and TRBJ2-7; D unclear. V lost 3 bases to trimming and J lost 0 bases, with 6 bases between them. The CDR3 loop spans 13 amino acids. The germline CDR1 and CDR2 sequences are SEHNR and FQNEAQ (reference sequence). CDR3 bases: TGTGCCAGCAGCTTTACAAGCTCCTACGAGCAGTACTTC. Translation gives CASSFTSSYEQYF.

The chain is built from TRBV4-2 and TRBJ2-7; tentatively, D is TRBD1 (5 bases). V gave up 4 bases and J gave up 1 base, with 14 bases separating them. This CDR3 contains 15 residues. Per germline, CDR1 LGHNA and CDR2 YNFKEQ. As DNA, the CDR3 is TGTGCCAGCAGCCCATCTGGGGCGGAATCCTACGAGCAGTACTTC. Its protein product is CASSPSGAESYEQYF.

CDR3 nucleotides: TGTGCCAGTTCCGGACAGGGCGGGGAGACCCAGTACTTC. It specifies CASSGQGGETQYF. The chain uses TRBV19 and TRBJ2-5; TRBD1 matches at 8 bases. Germline lookup yields CDR1 LNHDA and CDR2 SQIVND (reference sequence). V trimming: 8 bases; J trimming: 5 bases; junction bases outside the gene matches: 7. The CDR3 sequence is 13 residues long.

V and J are TRBV10-1 and TRBJ2-1, with 8 bases identical to TRBD2. From germline, CDR1 is WNHNN and CDR2 SYGVQD (reference sequence). J was trimmed by 3 bases and V by 3 bases; bases with no gene match: 1. The CDR3 consists of 14 residues. The CDR3 region has the DNA TGCGCCAGCAGTGAAGGGACTAGCTACAATGAGCAGTTCTTC. Translation gives CASSEGTSYNEQFF.

The chain is built from TRBV7-2 and TRBJ1-4; TRBD1 matches 7 bases. This CDR3 spans 16 amino acids. Germline-derived CDR1 and CDR2 are SGHTA and FQGNSA. V gave up 5 bases and J gave up 2 bases; unmatched junction bases: 8. The CDR3 DNA follows: TGTGCCAGCAGCCGAACCCCAGGGGGGACTAATGAAAAACTGTTTTTT. It yields the protein CASSRTPGGTNEKLFF.

This clone was seen once. This chain links TRBV5-1 with TRBJ2-5; 7 positions agree with TRBD2. Per the germline V gene, CDR1 is SGHRS and CDR2 is YFSETQ. The junction had 7 bases not matched to a gene; V was cut back by 0 bases and J by 5 bases. The CDR3 spans 15 residues. CDR3 region: CASSLAASGAETQYF. The CDR3, as DNA: TGCGCCAGCAGCTTGGCCGCTAGCGGAGCGGAGACCCAGTACTTC.

J is TRBJ2-7 and V is TRBV11-2; 9 positions match TRBD1. This CDR3 has 15 amino acids. V was clipped by 4 bases and J by 3 bases; unmatched bases: 7. The germline V gene has CDR1 SGHAT and CDR2 FQNNGV. This chain's CDR3 is CASSSNQGQGYEQYF. CDR3 in DNA: TGTGCCAGCAGCTCAAACCAGGGACAGGGCTACGAGCAGTACTTC.

The V gene is TRBV2, the J gene TRBJ2-7; 9 nucleotides align to TRBD2. V trimming: 6 bases; J trimming: 5 bases; junction bases outside the gene matches: 20. The CDR3 has 18 amino acids. CDR1 and CDR2 (germline): SNHLY, FYNNEI. CDR3 loop: CASSLGGKGLAGRNEQYF. The CDR3 nucleotides are TGTGCCAGCAGCCTTGGGGGTAAGGGGCTAGCGGGACGGAACGAGCAGTACTTC.

The chain employs TRBV28 and TRBJ1-1; D perhaps matches TRBD1 (6 bases). CDR1 MDHEN and CDR2 SYDVKM come from the germline V gene. This CDR3 has 13 residues. V shed 2 bases and J shed 6 bases, with 10 bases lying between them. CDR3 in DNA: TGTGCCAGCAGTTTACCGAGGGGGTCTGAAGCTTTCTTT. Residues: CASSLPRGSEAFF.

V and J are TRBV7-9 and TRBJ1-1; maybe TRBD1 (6 bases). The V end was cut by 1 base, the J end by 7 bases, with 19 bases between. Germline V gene sequence: CDR1 SEHNR, CDR2 FQNEAQ (reference sequence). CDR3 length equals 16 residues. The CDR3 DNA reads TGTGCCAGCAGCTTAGGGGGCAGGGGTCCTGGGGGTGAAGCTTTCTTT. Its translation is CASSLGGRGPGGEAFF.

This clone was counted only a few times. V and J are TRBV7-2 and TRBJ2-1, with 8 bases matching TRBD1. Germline trimming cut 1 base from V and 1 base from J; bases unmatched to any gene: 3. The CDR3 spans 16 residues. CDR1 and CDR2 from the germline V gene are SGHTA and FQGNSA. CDR3 sequence: CASSLGGDRSYNEQFF. CDR3 DNA sequence: TGTGCCAGCAGCTTAGGGGGGGACAGGTCCTACAATGAGCAGTTCTTC.

The rearrangement links TRBV29-1 to TRBJ1-5; TRBD1 matches 9 bases. The CDR3 has 14 residues. Trimming cost V 5 bases and J 4 bases; bases outside gene matches: 6. The germline CDR1 and CDR2 sequences are SQVTM and ANQGSEA. The DNA for the CDR3 is TGCAGCGTTTCCGGGACAGGGTATAATCAGCCCCAGCATTTT. Translating gives CSVSGTGYNQPQHF.